These 26 T cell receptor beta chains originate from one sample sequenced in a study of blood T cells in healthy people across ages. The second PCR ran roughly 6 to 11 cycles with a sample-barcoded 5' primer and J-beta primers. One entry per CDR3 protein results from TCRdb running MiXCR on the 5' RACE reads. The sample contains under 1,000,000 distinct CDR3 sequences, roughly 40% of which appear only once. Sample: blood. The receptors derive from a man in his late teens or twenties in good health.

J is TRBJ2-2 and V is TRBV4-3; D is uncertain. Trimming removed 1 base from V and 6 bases from J, with 12 bases in between. The germline CDR1 and CDR2 sequences are LGHNA and YSLEER. This CDR3 has 15 residues. CDR3 region: CASSQGSPVPGELFF. In DNA, the CDR3 is TGCGCCAGCAGCCAAGGCTCCCCAGTGCCCGGGGAGCTGTTTTTT.

The rearrangement joins TRBV18 to TRBJ1-2; D not certain. The germline V and J ends were trimmed by 6 bases and 4 bases, with 18 bases remaining between them. There are 15 residues in the CDR3. Germline V gene data show CDR1 as KGHSH and CDR2 as LQKENI. CDR3 loop: CASSPGQGEIYGYTF. CDR3 nucleotides: TGTGCCAGCTCTCCTGGTCAAGGCGAAATCTATGGCTACACCTTC.

This clonotype was counted at least ten times. The chain carries TRBV6-4 and TRBJ2-3; 9 bases map to TRBD2. The CDR3 sequence is 14 residues long. Germline V gives CDR1 MRHNA, CDR2 SNTAGT. Trimming removed 3 bases from V and 4 bases from J; junction bases left unmatched: 2. The CDR3 DNA reads as TGTGCCAGCAGTGAGGGACTAGCCGCAGATACGCAGTATTTT. It encodes CASSEGLAADTQYF.

This clonotype was found a few times. J is TRBJ1-4 and V is TRBV4-3; 7 bases map to TRBD1. The germline V gene has CDR1 LGHNA and CDR2 YSLEER. V shed 0 bases and J 6 bases; nucleotides not matched to a gene: 7. This CDR3 has 16 amino acids. CDR3 in DNA: TGCGCCAGCAGCCAAGATCCGGGACAGAGATATGAAAAACTGTTTTTT. Its protein is CASSQDPGQRYEKLFF.

The chain carries TRBV7-2 and TRBJ2-1; D not certain. This CDR3 contains 16 residues. Between the trimmed V and J ends, which lost 0 bases and 2 bases, there was a span of 11 bases. CDR1 is SGHTA and CDR2 is FQGNSA in the germline V gene. Here the CDR3 reads CASSLAISPTYNEQFF. CDR3 nucleotide sequence: TGTGCCAGCAGCTTAGCGATCTCCCCTACCTACAATGAGCAGTTCTTC.

The chain joins TRBV28 to TRBJ2-4; D ambiguous. With 3 bases removed from V and 0 bases from J, the gap between germline ends came to 9 bases. The length of the CDR3 is 15 residues. The germline gives CDR1 MDHEN, CDR2 SYDVKM. The CDR3 protein is CASSLVGLAKNIQYF. CDR3 nucleotides: TGTGCCAGCAGTTTGGTAGGGTTAGCCAAAAACATTCAGTACTTC.

The rearrangement uses TRBV4-2 and TRBJ1-1; no clear D. CDR3 length: 15 residues. Trimming stripped 0 bases from V and 2 bases from J, with 10 bases between. Germline assignment: CDR1 LGHNA and CDR2 YNFKEQ. DNA for the CDR3: TGTGCCAGCAGCCAAGATCCGACGGTTAACACTGAAGCTTTCTTT. It is translated as CASSQDPTVNTEAFF.

This clonotype was recorded a few times. V is TRBV5-1 and J is TRBJ1-3; D not certain. Germline V gene lookup returns CDR1 SGHRS and CDR2 YFSETQ. The CDR3 is 13 amino acids. Trimming removed 0 bases at V and 5 bases at J, with 6 bases between. The CDR3 reads CASSLGPRNTIYF. In DNA, the CDR3 is TGCGCCAGCAGCTTGGGACCCCGAAACACCATATATTTT.

The chain has TRBV20-1 and TRBJ2-5; 8 nucleotides line up with TRBD1. The end of the DNA fits TRBJ2-7 better, so the J call may be wrong. The CDR3 is made up of 11 amino acids. Germline V gives CDR1 DFQATT, CDR2 SNEGSKA (reference sequence). The CDR3 is CSVDRGYEQYF. The CDR3 nucleotides are TGCAGTGTCGACAGGGGCTACGAGCAGTACTTC.

CDR3 in DNA: TGCGCCAGCAGCCGTTCAGCTTACCAAGAGACCCAGTACTTC. It yields the protein CASSRSAYQETQYF. The gene calls are TRBV4-1 and TRBJ2-5; no reliable D call. There are 14 residues in the CDR3. Germline V gene lookup returns CDR1 MGHRA and CDR2 YSYEKL. Trimming cost V 4 bases and J 0 bases, with 9 bases left between them.

In its sample, this clonotype was seen a few times. The genes are TRBV12-3 or TRBV12-4 and TRBJ2-7; D perhaps matches TRBD2 (6 bases). Trimming took off 6 bases at V and 7 bases at J, with 19 bases between the two ends. There are 14 residues in the CDR3. CDR3 protein: CASRSGGLYNEQYF. The DNA for the CDR3 is TGTGCCAGCAGGAGCGGCGGACTATACAATGAGCAGTACTTC.

This chain links TRBV6-1 with TRBJ2-7; 7 bases line up with TRBD1. The CDR3 has 13 amino acids. V trimming: 10 bases; J trimming: 0 bases; junction bases outside the gene matches: 6. The germline CDR1 and CDR2 sequences are MNHNS and SASEGT. The CDR3 nucleotides read TGTGCCAACAAGACAGGGAGCTCCTACGAGCAGTACTTC. Protein: CANKTGSSYEQYF.

This clonotype showed up many times. The V and J genes are TRBV29-1 and TRBJ2-5; D call uncertain. CDR3 length equals 13 residues. Germline-derived CDR1 and CDR2 are SQVTM and ANQGSEA. The V end was cut by 5 bases, the J end by 7 bases, with 17 bases between. The CDR3 here is CSVWVDGAVTQYF. CDR3 sequence (DNA): TGCAGCGTTTGGGTAGACGGCGCCGTGACCCAGTACTTC.

The gene calls are TRBV7-2 and TRBJ2-1, with 14 bases that match TRBD2. In germline, CDR1 is SGHTA, CDR2 FQGNSA. The CDR3 is made up of 16 amino acids. V gave up 4 bases and J gave up 2 bases; unmatched junction bases: 1. The DNA for the CDR3 is TGTGCCAGCAGCTGGACTAGCGGGGGGCCCTACAATGAGCAGTTCTTC. The encoded protein is CASSWTSGGPYNEQFF.

This clonotype occurred a few times. The genes are TRBV9 and TRBJ1-6; D unresolved. The germline CDR1 and CDR2 sequences are SGDLS and YYNGEE. This CDR3 has 15 amino acids. V gave up 0 bases and J gave up 7 bases, with 11 bases separating them. The CDR3 region is CASSVADGPNSPLHF. The CDR3 nucleotides read TGTGCCAGCAGCGTAGCTGATGGGCCCAATTCACCCCTCCACTTT.

This clonotype was observed a handful of times. The gene calls are TRBV12-3 or TRBV12-4 and TRBJ1-6; D is unresolved. V was trimmed by 7 bases and J by 7 bases, leaving 17 bases between them. This CDR3 comprises 15 residues. The CDR3 region has the DNA TGTGCCAGCACCGCGGACCGGCGACGGAATTCACCCCTCCACTTT. This sequence encodes CASTADRRRNSPLHF.

The chain recombines TRBV7-9 with TRBJ2-3; D unclear. This CDR3 spans 12 amino acids. V shed 4 bases and J shed 3 bases, with 5 bases lying between them. Germline-derived CDR1 and CDR2 are SEHNR and FQNEAQ (reference sequence). CDR3 bases: TGTGCCAGCAGCTCTATGACAGATACGCAGTATTTT. This codes for CASSSMTDTQYF.

This clonotype was recorded a few times. V usage is TRBV12-3 or TRBV12-4 and J usage is TRBJ1-1; possible D gene TRBD1, 5 bases. This CDR3 has 14 amino acids. V was pared by 5 bases and J by 5 bases, with 15 bases between. The DNA for the CDR3 is TGTGCCAGCAGTCCCAGGGCGGTGCGGACTGAAGCTTTCTTT. Amino acid sequence: CASSPRAVRTEAFF.

In this sample, this clonotype turned up once. The chain uses TRBV3-1 and TRBJ1-4; weak D call: TRBD1 (5 bases). Germline V lookup: CDR1 LGHDT, CDR2 YNNKEL (reference sequence). This CDR3 spans 14 amino acids. V lost 5 bases and J 5 bases, leaving 12 bases between the germline ends. The CDR3 is CASSSGPVNEKLFF. Written as DNA, the CDR3 is TGTGCCAGCAGCTCGGGACCGGTAAATGAAAAACTGTTTTTT.

V gene TRBV18 combines with J gene TRBJ2-5; D ambiguous. V was shortened by 0 bases and J by 11 bases, with 16 bases between the two germline ends. This CDR3 has 14 residues. The V gene's germline CDR1 is KGHSH and CDR2 LQKENI. The CDR3 reads CASSPPFGVGEQYF. Here the CDR3 DNA reads TGTGCCAGCTCACCACCTTTTGGGGTGGGTGAGCAGTACTTC.

This clonotype occurred many times. The genes are TRBV12-3 or TRBV12-4 and TRBJ2-1; 7 nucleotides agree with TRBD2. The CDR3 length is 15 residues. After removal of 7 bases from V and 8 bases from J, the junction contained 14 bases not matched to a gene. CDR3 amino acids: CASTPGGNSGDEQFF. Here the CDR3 DNA reads TGTGCCAGCACCCCGGGGGGAAACTCGGGCGATGAGCAGTTCTTC.

In DNA form, the CDR3 reads TGTGCCATAGGGGGACTAGCGAACACCTACAATGAGCAGTACTTC. Its translation: CAIGGLANTYNEQYF. The chain employs TRBV10-3 and TRBJ2-1, with 10 bases lining up with TRBD2. The DNA end is more similar to TRBJ2-7, so the J call may be wrong. CDR1 ENHRY and CDR2 SYGVKD come from the germline V gene. The CDR3 sequence is 15 residues long.

A word on this clonotype: Germline and junction disagree at one end, which may indicate a read error. The rearrangement links TRBV28 to TRBJ1-5; no clear D gene. Per the germline V gene, CDR1 is MDHEN and CDR2 is SYDVKM. The CDR3 loop spans 16 amino acids. CDR3 nucleotides: TGTACCAGCAGTCCAGGTGGGAGGGATAGCAATCAGCCCCAGCATTTT. It translates to CTSSPGGRDSNQPQHF.

J is TRBJ2-6 and V is TRBV21-1. TRBV21-1 is tagged as a pseudogene. The CDR3 contains 18 residues. The CDR3 coding sequence is TGTGCCAGCAGCAAAGATGACGGATGCCTGGGTGGGGCCAACGTCCTGACTTTC. This translates into CASSKDDGCLGGANVLTF.

This clonotype was counted at least ten times. The rearrangement joins TRBV20-1 to TRBJ2-4, with D uncertain. This CDR3 spans 12 amino acids. V lost 3 bases, J lost 5 bases, and 8 bases lay in between. Germline CDR1 is DFQATT and CDR2 is SNEGSKA (reference sequence). The CDR3 reads CSASSDQNIQYF. The CDR3 nucleotides read TGCAGTGCTAGTTCCGACCAAAACATTCAGTACTTC.

The chain combines TRBV12-3 or TRBV12-4 with TRBJ2-3; the D gene could be TRBD1 or TRBD2 (5 bases each). CDR3 size: 15 residues. The V end lost 8 bases, the J end lost 6 bases, and 21 bases lay between the germline ends. CDR3 region: CASEDPGPAGDTQYF. The CDR3 DNA reads TGTGCCAGCGAAGATCCGGGACCAGCTGGTGATACGCAGTATTTT.